The 4 T cell receptor beta chains in this list originate from one sample, sequenced in a study of T-cell reconstitution after alpha-beta-depleted transplantation in children. Preparation of the TCRbeta library used unique molecular identifiers. Each CDR3 protein gets one entry after TCRdb re-called the PCR reads with MiXCR. The table includes roughly 500,000 distinct CDR3 sequences, approximately 32% detected once. This specimen was PBMCs from the stem cell graft donor, taken from the stem cell graft. These receptors all stem from a human donor who donated a stem cell graft to a child with aplastic anemia.

This clonotype was seen once. This chain links TRBV30 with TRBJ1-2, with D perhaps matching TRBD1 (5 bases). V was shortened by 1 base and J by 8 bases, with 11 bases between the two germline ends. Germline CDR1 and CDR2: GTSNPN and SVGIG (reference sequence). CDR3 length: 12 amino acids. This CDR3 reads CAWSGQGGGYTF. CDR3 in DNA: TGTGCCTGGAGTGGTCAGGGAGGAGGCTACACCTTC.

The table lists this clonotype with a few counts. V is TRBV15 and J is TRBJ2-3; no reliable D call. V was cut by 5 bases and J by 4 bases, with 10 bases left in between. This CDR3 spans 13 amino acids. Germline lookup yields CDR1 LNHNV and CDR2 YYDKDF (reference sequence). CDR3 loop: CATSSLRADTQYF. DNA of the CDR3: TGTGCCACCAGCTCCCTCCGGGCAGATACGCAGTATTTT. Using reference TRBV15 and TRBJ2-3 for the parts outside the CDR3, the full variable domain is DAMVIQNPRYQVTQFGKPVTLSCSQTLNHNVMYWYQQKSSQAPKLLFHYYDKDFNNEADTPDNFQSRRPNTSFCFLDIRSPGLGDTAMYLCATSSLRADTQYFGPGTRLTVL.

The chain's CDR3 is CASRALGAYNEQFF. In DNA form, the CDR3 reads TGTGCCAGCAGAGCGCTAGGAGCCTACAATGAGCAGTTCTTC. The chain joins TRBV2 to TRBJ2-1; no clear D. Germline assignment: CDR1 SNHLY and CDR2 FYNNEI. V shed 6 bases and J shed 2 bases, with 11 bases lying between them. The CDR3 spans 14 residues.

This clonotype was counted a few times. The chain has TRBV12-3 or TRBV12-4 and TRBJ1-2, with D tentatively TRBD1 (5 bases). CDR3 length: 14 amino acids. V lost 3 bases and J 8 bases, leaving 16 bases between the germline ends. The CDR3 is CASSFGSRVRGYTF. In DNA form, the CDR3 reads TGTGCCAGCAGTTTCGGCAGCAGGGTCCGAGGCTACACCTTC.